This entry features one T cell receptor (beta chain) sequence. Its antigen remains undetermined. Qualities for individual bases were not recorded, and no much larger clone is one base off. V is cut by 7 bases and J by 1 base, and the space between the germline ends is 14 bases. Sequences SQVTM (CDR1) and ANQGSEA (CDR2) are obtained from the germline V gene. Spanning cysteine to phenylalanine, the CDR3 consists of 14 amino acids. The retained sequence is limited to the CDR3, 42 bases, with the frame set at the first base. Participants in the prospective study were aged about 18 to 95 years, lived in about two dozen United States geographic areas, and enrolled through a virtual design. To assign participants to cohorts, the prospective study relied on clinical history that participants themselves reported in a screening survey and a study questionnaire. Mobile phlebotomists in the prospective study collected whole blood, serum and a nasopharyngeal or oropharyngeal swab from every participant. Over a roughly two-month period, participants in the prospective study had the option of providing additional blood draws and questionnaires. Before DNA extraction, blood samples from the prospective study were shipped at room temperature or frozen.

TCRbeta CDR3 regions were amplified from genomic DNA by means of the immunoSEQ Assay, a bias-controlled multiplex PCR. The study's own analysis went as follows. The number of nucleated cells in each sample was estimated from the amplification of reference gene primers within the assay. To quantify the absolute abundance of each unique TCRbeta CDR3 rearrangement, sequence reads were collapsed and filtered. For each sample, productive Simpson clonality was calculated as the square root of Simpson's diversity index across productive rearrangements. In TCRdb, the immuneACCESS table is reduced to in-frame sequences with V and J assigned. These tables do not hold every clone; where another copy was compared, an unresolved V gene accounts for under half, and the others remain unexplained. V, J and clone size derive from that table, while D and trimming were established from the DNA sequence. The sample has about 360,000 clones on record, roughly 86% of them singletons. Together, the top ten hold 1.5% to 2% of the sample.

These data are taken from a study of blood T cell repertoires in COVID-19 (dated by TCRdb to 2020 to 2022). About the full investigation: Recovered participants in ImmuneRACE Cohort 3 were defined by two consecutive negative NP/OP PCR tests, clearance by a healthcare professional, or resolution of symptoms. Where available, HLA class I and class II types were obtained from metadata supplied by the sample provider rather than from assay-based typing. The collaborator samples originated in the United States, Italy and Spain and spanned the acute and convalescent phases of COVID-19. Nearly every sample came with metadata listing a de-identified subject ID, COVID-19 status, age in years and sex. The repertoires were released in a freely available public database meant as a resource for research on the immune response to SARS-CoV-2. Deeply sampled blood TCRbeta repertoires from subjects exposed to, actively infected with, or recovered from COVID-19 were included in the dataset. Samples were obtained from the ongoing ImmuneRACE study (first 160 participants) and from some 1,300 subjects provided by 6 global collaborators. The material from the prospective study consisted of cDNA or gDNA derived from T cells, B-cell-depleted T cells, or PBMCs. The study at large found these results: Clinical and demographic metadata were provided uncurated, with the amount varying by source and participant.

The specimen sequenced was PBMCs or T cells enriched from blood (not recorded which). The clonotype was recovered from a man between 40 and 49 years old in a cohort exposed to, infected with or recovered from COVID-19 (not recorded which). The rearranged segments are TRBV29-1 and TRBJ2-1; perhaps TRBD1 is the D gene, with 6 bases matching. The DNA sequence follows: TGCAGCGCTACTGCTGACAGGTCCTACAATGAGCAGTTCTTC. The translation is CSATADRSYNEQFF.